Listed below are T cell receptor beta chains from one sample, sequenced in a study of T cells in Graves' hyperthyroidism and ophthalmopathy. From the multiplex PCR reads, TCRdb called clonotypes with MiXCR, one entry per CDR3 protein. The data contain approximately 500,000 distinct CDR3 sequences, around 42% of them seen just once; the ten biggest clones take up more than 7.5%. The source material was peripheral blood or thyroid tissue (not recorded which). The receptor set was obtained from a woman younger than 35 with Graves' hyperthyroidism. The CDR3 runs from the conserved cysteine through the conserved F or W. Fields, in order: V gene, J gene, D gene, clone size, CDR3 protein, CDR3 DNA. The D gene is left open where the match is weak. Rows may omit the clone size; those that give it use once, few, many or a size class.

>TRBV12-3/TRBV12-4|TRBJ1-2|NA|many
CASSLPGVYGYTF
TGTGCCAGCAGTTTACCGGGAGTCTATGGCTACACCTTC
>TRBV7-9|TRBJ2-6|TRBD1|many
CASSLGAGGSGANVLTF
TGTGCCAGCAGCTTAGGTGCAGGGGGCTCTGGGGCCAACGTCCTGACTTTC
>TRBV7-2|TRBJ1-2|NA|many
CASSSGANYGYTF
TGTGCCAGCAGCTCCGGGGCTAACTATGGCTACACCTTC
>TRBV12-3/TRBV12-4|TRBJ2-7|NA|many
CASSLERAEQYF
TGTGCCAGCAGTTTAGAAAGGGCCGAACAGTACTTC
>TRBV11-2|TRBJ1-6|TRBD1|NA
CASSPGQGDHYNSPLHF
TGTGCCAGCAGCCCGGGACAGGGGGATCACTATAATTCACCCCTCCACTTT
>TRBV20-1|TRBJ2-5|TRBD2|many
CSARPSSGRGETQYF
TGCAGTGCTAGACCGTCTAGCGGGAGGGGGGAGACCCAGTACTTC
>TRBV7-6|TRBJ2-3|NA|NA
CASSLGGITDTQYF
TGTGCCAGCAGCTTAGGCGGGATCACAGATACGCAGTATTTT
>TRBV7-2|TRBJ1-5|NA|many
CASRGQSNQPQHF
TGTGCCAGCAGAGGGCAGTCCAATCAGCCCCAGCATTTT
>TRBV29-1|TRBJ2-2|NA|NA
CSVDRSSGELFF
TGCAGCGTTGATCGCAGCTCCGGGGAGCTGTTTTTT
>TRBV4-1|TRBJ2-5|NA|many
CASSKTQGETQYF
TGCGCCAGCAGTAAAACACAGGGAGAGACCCAGTACTTC
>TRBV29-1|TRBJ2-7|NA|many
CSVTLGTVAWEQYF
TGCAGCGTCACTCTAGGGACGGTGGCGTGGGAGCAGTACTTC
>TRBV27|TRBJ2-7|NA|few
CASSPVLPRDVAYEQYF
TGTGCCAGCAGTCCCGTGCTCCCCCGGGACGTTGCCTACGAGCAGTACTTC
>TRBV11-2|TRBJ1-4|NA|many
CASSVALGNEKLFF
TGTGCCAGCAGTGTAGCCCTGGGAAATGAAAAACTGTTTTTT
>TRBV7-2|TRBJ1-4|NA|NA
CARSLTLGRAEKLFF
TGCGCCCGCAGCCTTACCTTGGGTCGTGCTGAAAAACTGTTTTTT
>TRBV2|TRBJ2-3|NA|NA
CAPRPEPTSTDTQYF
TGTGCCCCCCGGCCCGAGCCAACTAGCACAGATACGCAGTATTTT
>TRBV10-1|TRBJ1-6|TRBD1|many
CASSMTGTSSPLHF
TGCGCCAGCAGCATGACAGGGACGAGTTCACCCCTCCACTTT
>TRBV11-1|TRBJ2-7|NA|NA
CASSVGASPALFPYEQYF
TGTGCCAGCAGCGTAGGGGCCTCCCCGGCGCTCTTCCCGTACGAGCAGTACTTC
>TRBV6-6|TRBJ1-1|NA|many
CASSYVTTNTEAFF
TGTGCCAGCAGTTACGTCACGACGAACACTGAAGCTTTCTTT
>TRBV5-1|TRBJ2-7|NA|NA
CASSLDGQGPYEQYF
TGCGCCAGCAGCTTGGATGGGCAGGGCCCCTACGAGCAGTACTTC
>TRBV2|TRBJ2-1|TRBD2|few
CASWRLAGGYNEQFF
TGTGCCAGCTGGCGACTAGCGGGAGGCTACAATGAGCAGTTCTTC
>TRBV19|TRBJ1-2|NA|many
CASRSPGLGYGYTF
TGTGCCAGTAGATCCCCAGGCCTTGGGTATGGCTACACCTTC
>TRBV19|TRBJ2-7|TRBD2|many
CASSILGGLAGVGYEQYF
TGTGCCAGTAGTATCCTCGGAGGACTAGCGGGTGTTGGTTACGAGCAGTACTTC
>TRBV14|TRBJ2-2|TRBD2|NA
CASSQVIAGVIGELFF
TGTGCCAGCAGCCAAGTTATAGCGGGAGTTATCGGGGAGCTGTTTTTT
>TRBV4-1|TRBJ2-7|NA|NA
CASSQSGLIYEQYF
TGCGCCAGCAGCCAATCGGGACTCATCTACGAGCAGTACTTC
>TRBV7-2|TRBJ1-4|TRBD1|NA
CASSPLSGTAFEKLFF
TGTGCCAGCAGCCCCCTGTCCGGGACAGCCTTTGAAAAACTGTTTTTT
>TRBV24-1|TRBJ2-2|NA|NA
CATSDHREAGELFF
TGTGCCACCAGTGATCACAGGGAGGCCGGGGAGCTGTTTTTT
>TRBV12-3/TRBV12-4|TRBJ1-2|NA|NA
CASSSSRLNYGYTF
TGTGCCAGCAGTTCGAGCCGGCTAAACTATGGCTACACCTTC
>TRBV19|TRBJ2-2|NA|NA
CASSISRDGELFF
TGTGCCAGTAGTATATCGCGGGACGGGGAGCTGTTTTTT
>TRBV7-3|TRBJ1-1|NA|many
CASSTGPNTEAFF
TGTGCCAGCAGCACCGGCCCGAACACTGAAGCTTTCTTT